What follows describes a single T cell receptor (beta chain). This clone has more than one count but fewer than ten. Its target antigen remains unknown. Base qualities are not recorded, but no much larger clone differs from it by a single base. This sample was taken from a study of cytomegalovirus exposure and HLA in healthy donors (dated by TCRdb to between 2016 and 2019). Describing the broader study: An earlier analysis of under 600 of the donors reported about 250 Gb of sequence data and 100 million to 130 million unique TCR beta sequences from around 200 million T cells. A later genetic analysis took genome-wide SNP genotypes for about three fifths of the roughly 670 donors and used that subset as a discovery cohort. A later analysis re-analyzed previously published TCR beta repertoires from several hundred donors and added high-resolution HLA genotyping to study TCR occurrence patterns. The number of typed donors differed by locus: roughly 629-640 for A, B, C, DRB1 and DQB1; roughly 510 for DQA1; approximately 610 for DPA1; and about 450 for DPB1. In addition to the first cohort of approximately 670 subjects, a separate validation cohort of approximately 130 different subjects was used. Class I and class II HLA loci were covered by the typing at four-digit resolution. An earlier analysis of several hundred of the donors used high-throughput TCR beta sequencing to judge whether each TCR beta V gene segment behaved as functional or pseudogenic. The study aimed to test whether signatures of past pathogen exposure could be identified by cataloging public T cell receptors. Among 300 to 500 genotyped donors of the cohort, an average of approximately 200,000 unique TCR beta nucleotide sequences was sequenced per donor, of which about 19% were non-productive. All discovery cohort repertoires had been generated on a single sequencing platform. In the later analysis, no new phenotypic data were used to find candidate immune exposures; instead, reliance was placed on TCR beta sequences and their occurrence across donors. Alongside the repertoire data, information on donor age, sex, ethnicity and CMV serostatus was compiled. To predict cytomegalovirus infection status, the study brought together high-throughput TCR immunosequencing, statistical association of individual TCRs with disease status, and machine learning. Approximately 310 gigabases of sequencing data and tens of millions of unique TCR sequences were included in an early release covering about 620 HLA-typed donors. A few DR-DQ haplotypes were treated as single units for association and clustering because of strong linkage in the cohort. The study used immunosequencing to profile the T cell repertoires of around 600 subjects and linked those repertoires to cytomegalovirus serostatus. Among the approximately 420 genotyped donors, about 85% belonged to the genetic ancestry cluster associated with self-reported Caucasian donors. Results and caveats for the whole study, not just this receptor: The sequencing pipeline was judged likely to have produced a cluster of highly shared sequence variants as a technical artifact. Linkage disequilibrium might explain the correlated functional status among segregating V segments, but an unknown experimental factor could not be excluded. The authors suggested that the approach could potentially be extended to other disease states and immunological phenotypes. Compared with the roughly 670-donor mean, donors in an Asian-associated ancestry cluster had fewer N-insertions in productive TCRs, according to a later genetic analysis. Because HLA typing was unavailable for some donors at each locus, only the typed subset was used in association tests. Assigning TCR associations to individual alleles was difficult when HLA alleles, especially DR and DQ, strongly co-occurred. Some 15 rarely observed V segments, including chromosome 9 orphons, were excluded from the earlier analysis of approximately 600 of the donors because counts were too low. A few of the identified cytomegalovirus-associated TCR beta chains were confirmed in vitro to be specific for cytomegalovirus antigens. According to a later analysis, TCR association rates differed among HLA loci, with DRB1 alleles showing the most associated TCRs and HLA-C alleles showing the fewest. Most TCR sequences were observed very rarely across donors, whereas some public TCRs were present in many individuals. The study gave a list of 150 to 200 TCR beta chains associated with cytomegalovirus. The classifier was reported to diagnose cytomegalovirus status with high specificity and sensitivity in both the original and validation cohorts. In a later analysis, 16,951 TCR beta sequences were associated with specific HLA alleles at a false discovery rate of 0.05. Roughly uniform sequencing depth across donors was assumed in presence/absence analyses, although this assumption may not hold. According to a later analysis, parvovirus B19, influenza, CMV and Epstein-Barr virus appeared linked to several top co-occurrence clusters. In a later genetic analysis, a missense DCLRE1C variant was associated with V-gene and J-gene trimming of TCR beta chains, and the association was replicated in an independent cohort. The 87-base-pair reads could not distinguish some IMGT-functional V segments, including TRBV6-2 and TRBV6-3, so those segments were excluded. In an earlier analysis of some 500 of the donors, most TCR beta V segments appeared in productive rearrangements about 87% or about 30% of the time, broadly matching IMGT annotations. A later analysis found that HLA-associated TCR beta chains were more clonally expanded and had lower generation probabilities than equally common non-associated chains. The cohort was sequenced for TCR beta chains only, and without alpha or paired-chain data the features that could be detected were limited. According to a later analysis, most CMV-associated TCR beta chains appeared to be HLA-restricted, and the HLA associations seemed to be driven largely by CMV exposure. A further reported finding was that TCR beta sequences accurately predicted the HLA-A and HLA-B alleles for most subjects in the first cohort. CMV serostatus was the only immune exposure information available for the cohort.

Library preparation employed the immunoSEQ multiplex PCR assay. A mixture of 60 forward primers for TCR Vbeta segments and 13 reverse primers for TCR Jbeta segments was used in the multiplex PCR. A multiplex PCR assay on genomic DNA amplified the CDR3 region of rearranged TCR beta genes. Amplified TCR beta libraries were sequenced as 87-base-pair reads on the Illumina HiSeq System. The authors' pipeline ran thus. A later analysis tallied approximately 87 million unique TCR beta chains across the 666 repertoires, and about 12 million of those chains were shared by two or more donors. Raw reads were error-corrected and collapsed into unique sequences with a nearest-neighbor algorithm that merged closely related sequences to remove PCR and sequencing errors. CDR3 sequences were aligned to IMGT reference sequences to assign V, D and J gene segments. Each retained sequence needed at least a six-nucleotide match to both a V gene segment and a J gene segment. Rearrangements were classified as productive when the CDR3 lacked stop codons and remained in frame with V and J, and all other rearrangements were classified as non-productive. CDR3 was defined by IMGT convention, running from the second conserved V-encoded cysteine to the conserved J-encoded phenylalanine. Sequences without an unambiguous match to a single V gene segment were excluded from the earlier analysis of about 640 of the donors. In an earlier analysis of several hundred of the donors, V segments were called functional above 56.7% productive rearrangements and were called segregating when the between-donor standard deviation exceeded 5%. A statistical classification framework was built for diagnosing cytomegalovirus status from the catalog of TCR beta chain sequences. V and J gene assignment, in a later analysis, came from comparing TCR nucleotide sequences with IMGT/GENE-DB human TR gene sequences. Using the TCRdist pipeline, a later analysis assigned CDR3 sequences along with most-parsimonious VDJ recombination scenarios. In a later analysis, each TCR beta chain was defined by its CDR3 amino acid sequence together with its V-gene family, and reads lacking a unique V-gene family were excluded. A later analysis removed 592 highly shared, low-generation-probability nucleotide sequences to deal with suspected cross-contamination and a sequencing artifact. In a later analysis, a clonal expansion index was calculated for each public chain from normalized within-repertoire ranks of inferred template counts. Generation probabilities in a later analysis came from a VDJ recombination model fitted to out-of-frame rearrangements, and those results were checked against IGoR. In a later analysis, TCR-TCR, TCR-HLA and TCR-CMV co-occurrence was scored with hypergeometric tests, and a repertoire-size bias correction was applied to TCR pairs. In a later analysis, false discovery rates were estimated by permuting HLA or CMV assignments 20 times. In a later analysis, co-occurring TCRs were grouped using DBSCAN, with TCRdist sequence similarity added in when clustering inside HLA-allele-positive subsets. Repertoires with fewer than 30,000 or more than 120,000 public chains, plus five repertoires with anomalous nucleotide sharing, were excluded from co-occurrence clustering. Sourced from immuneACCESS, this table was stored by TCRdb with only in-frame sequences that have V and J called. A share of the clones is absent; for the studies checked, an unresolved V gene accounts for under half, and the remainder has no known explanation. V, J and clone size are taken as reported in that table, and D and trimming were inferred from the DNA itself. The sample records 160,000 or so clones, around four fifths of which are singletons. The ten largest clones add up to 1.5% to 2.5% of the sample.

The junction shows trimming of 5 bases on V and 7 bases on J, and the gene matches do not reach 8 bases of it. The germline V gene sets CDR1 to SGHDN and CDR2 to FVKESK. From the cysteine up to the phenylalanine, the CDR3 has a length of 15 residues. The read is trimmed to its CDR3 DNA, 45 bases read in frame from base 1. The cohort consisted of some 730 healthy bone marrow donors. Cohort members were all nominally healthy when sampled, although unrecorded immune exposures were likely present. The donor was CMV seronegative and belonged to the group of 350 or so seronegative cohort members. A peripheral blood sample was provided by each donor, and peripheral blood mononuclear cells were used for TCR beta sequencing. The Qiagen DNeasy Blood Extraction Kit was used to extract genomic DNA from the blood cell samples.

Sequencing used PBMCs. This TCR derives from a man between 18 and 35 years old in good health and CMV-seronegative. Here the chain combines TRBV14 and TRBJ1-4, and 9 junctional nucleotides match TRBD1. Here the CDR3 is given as CASSMIQGAAEKLFF. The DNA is TGTGCCAGCAGCATGATACAGGGGGCTGCTGAAAAACTGTTTTTT.